The present TCR beta chain was sequenced within a study of CD4 T cells in relation to SARS-CoV-2 and coronaviruses. With regard to this clone: Its antigen is not identified.

The data were produced by immunoSEQ multiplex PCR, yet TCRdb's version contains in-frame clones alone and is incomplete. The table includes tens of thousands of clones, under 85% detected once. Naive or memory CD4+ cells were cultured 1:1 with T cell-depleted PBMCs plus CEF. Deletions cut 5 bases from V and 0 bases from J, with 11 bases between. The CDR3 is made up of 14 amino acids. Germline CDR1 and CDR2: MDHEN and SYDVKM. Material: memory CD4+ T cells from PBMCs, cultured in vitro. The chain carries TRBV28 and TRBJ2-7, with a tentative D call TRBD1 (6 bases). This sequence was found in an adult with COVID-19. CDR3 in DNA: TGTGCCAGCAGTCCGTCGACAGGCTCCTACGAGCAGTACTTC. Protein sequence: CASSPSTGSYEQYF.